The following is a T cell receptor beta chain sequence with its context. Its target is not known. This specimen comes from a study of shared clonotypes between healthy human individuals. As for the study in general: Every donor yielded three CD4 naive, three CD4 memory, two CD8 naive and one CD8 memory plate.

This was a deep-level run. The assay was immunoSEQ multiplex PCR, and TCRdb's table has in-frame clones only and misses some. The sample holds about 2.3 million clones, 85% to 95% seen once. Study results and limitations: Naive subsets typically showed greater estimated richness than memory subsets.

The CDR3 has 14 amino acids. The germline gives CDR1 SGHDT, CDR2 YYEEEE. V gave up 0 bases and J gave up 3 bases, with 9 bases separating them. The sequenced material came from naive CD4+ T cells from PBMCs. As to subset: CD45RA+ positively selected. This sequence joins TRBV5-6 and TRBJ1-2; D remains unclear. The receptor comes from a man younger than 35 in good health. Some clones in this sample may be carry-over from other donors' samples. The CDR3 DNA is TGTGCCAGCAGCTTGGTGGCGGAGCACTATGGCTACACCTTC. Its translation is CASSLVAEHYGYTF.